This T cell receptor beta chain originates from a study of T cell responses to AZD1222 COVID-19 vaccine. Findings of the study overall: Nearly half of the spike-specific TCRs reportedly recognize variant regions that carry no mutations.

V lost 3 bases to trimming and J lost 9 bases, with 9 bases between them. The length of the CDR3 is 12 residues. Germline V lookup: CDR1 MNHEY, CDR2 SVGAGI. The repertoire was sequenced with immunoSEQ multiplex PCR; TCRdb's copy has only in-frame clones and lacks some. The sample includes 130,000 to 150,000 clones, around four fifths of them seen just once. Comments on this clone: Antigen specificity is unknown.

The V gene is TRBV6-5, the J gene TRBJ2-1; weak D call: TRBD2 (6 bases). The receptor comes from an adult in good health. The input for sequencing was peripheral blood, taken on day 0 of MenACWY control vaccination. The CDR3, as DNA: TGTGCCAGCAGTTATTGGGGAGGTGAGCAGTTCTTC. Its protein is CASSYWGGEQFF.